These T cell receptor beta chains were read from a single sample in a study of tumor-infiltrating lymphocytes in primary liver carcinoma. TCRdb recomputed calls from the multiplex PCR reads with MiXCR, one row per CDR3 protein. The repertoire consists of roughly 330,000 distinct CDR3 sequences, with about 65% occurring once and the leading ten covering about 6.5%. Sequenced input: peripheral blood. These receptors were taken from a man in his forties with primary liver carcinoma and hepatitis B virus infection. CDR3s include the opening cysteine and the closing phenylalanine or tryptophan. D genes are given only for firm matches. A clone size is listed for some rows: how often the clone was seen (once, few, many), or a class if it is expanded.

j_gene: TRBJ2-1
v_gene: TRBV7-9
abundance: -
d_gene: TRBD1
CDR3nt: TGTGCCAGCAGTAAACAGGGGGCGTTCGACAATGAGCAGTTCTTC
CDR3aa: CASSKQGAFDNEQFF

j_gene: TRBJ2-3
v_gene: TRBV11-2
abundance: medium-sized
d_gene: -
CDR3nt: TGTGCCAGCAGCTTAGGGACTTCCACAGATACGCAGTATTTT
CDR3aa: CASSLGTSTDTQYF

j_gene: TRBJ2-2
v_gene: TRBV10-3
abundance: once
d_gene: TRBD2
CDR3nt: TGTGCCGTCAGTACCCTAGCGGGGAACACCGGGGAGCTGTTTTTT
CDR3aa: CAVSTLAGNTGELFF

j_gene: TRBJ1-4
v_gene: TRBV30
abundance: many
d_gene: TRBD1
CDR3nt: TGTGCCTGGAGCAGGACAGGGGACGGTGAAAAACTGTTTTTT
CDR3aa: CAWSRTGDGEKLFF

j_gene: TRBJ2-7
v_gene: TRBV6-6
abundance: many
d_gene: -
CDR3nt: TGTGCCAGCAGTTACCTCATACGTGGGCCAAAAGGGCCCTACGAGCAGTACTTC
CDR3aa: CASSYLIRGPKGPYEQYF

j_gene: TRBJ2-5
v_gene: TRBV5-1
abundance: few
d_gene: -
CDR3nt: TGCGCCAGCAGCTTGGCGGGGAGCTTTCGAAGAGAGACCCAGTACTTC
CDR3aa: CASSLAGSFRRETQYF

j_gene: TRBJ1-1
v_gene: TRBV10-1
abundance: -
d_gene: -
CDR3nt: TGCGCCAGCAGTGACATCCGTCAGGATGAGACTGAAGCTTTCTTT
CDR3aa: CASSDIRQDETEAFF

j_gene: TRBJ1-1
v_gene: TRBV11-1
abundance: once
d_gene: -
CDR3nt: TGTGCCAGCAGCTTAAGCCCTTACACTGAAGCTTTCTTT
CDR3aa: CASSLSPYTEAFF

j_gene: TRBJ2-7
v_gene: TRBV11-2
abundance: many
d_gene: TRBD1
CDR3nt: TGTGCCAGCAGCTTAGGCCGGGACAGGGCTTTCTACGAGCAGTACTTC
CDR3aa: CASSLGRDRAFYEQYF

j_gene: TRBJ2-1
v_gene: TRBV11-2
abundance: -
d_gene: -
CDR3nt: TGTGTCAGCATCTACTCATGGGGGGCTTACAATGAGCAGTTCTTC
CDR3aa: CVSIYSWGAYNEQFF

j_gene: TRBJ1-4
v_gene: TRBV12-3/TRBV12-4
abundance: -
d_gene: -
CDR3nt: TGTGCCAGCAGTATTTCCTGGACTACCAATGAAAAACTGTTTTTT
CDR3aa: CASSISWTTNEKLFF

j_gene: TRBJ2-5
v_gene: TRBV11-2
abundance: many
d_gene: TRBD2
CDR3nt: TGTGCCAGCAGCTTAGAGGGAGCGACTAGCGCGGCAGAGACCCAGTACTTC
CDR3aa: CASSLEGATSAAETQYF

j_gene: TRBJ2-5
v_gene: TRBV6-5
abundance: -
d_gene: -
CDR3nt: TGTGCCAGCAGACGGACAGCCCAAGAGACCCAGTACTTC
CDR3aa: CASRRTAQETQYF

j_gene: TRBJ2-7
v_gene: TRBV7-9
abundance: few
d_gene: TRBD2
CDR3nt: TGTGCCAGCAGCTTTGCGGGAGCACGGAACGAGCAGTACTTC
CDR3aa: CASSFAGARNEQYF